This T cell receptor beta chain was sequenced in a study of blood T cells in healthy people across ages. The authors ran a second PCR of 7 to 11 cycles using a sample-barcoded 5' primer and a J-beta primer mix. TCRdb fed the 5' RACE reads into MiXCR, producing one record per CDR3 protein. The table lists approximately 1,700,000 distinct CDR3 sequences, approximately 40% of them singletons. The ends lost 2 bases at V and 4 bases at J; junction bases unmatched: 13. The CDR3 has 19 residues. Germline V lookup: CDR1 LGHNA, CDR2 YSLEER. The chain is built from TRBV4-3 and TRBJ2-5, with TRBD2 matching 13 bases. Sequenced material: blood. The receptor comes from a human donor in good health. The chain's CDR3 is CASSQLILGTSGVAETQYF. As DNA, the CDR3 is TGCGCCAGCAGCCAACTGATTCTCGGGACTAGCGGGGTAGCAGAGACCCAGTACTTC.